The clone carrying this T cell receptor beta chain came up many times. The antigen is undetermined. Other nucleotide sequences from this sample produce the same CDR3. This sample was taken from a study of metastatic and nonmetastatic thyroid tumors. Turning to the study itself: Where malignant and benign thyroid patients were concerned, repertoires were compared across blood and tumor or nodule tissue. Whole-study results and caveats: Significantly greater TCR beta diversity was reportedly found in malignant thyroid tumors than in benign nodules (in blood and tumor).

Patients were all untreated before their thyroid surgery. Trimming took off 2 bases at V and 0 bases at J, with 9 bases between the two ends. Germline V gene sequence: CDR1 SGHNT, CDR2 YYREEE (reference sequence). CDR3 size: 14 residues. Through MiXCR, TCRdb re-clonotyped the PCR reads. The sample contains roughly 83,000 clones, about 16% of which appear only once. The chain employs TRBV5-4 and TRBJ2-7; D is undetermined. The receptor was derived from a female donor with papillary thyroid cancer or a benign thyroid nodule (not recorded which). Some clones in this sample may be carry-over from other donors' samples. What was sequenced was blood. CDR3 bases: TGTGCCAGCAGCTTCAGGACGGTCTCCTACGAGCAGTACTTC. Its protein product is CASSFRTVSYEQYF.